This T cell receptor (beta chain) came from a study of blood T cells in healthy people across ages. General study results and limits: Across the age range, TCR beta diversity per million T cells fell in a roughly linear way.

Combining a sample-barcoded 5' primer with a J-beta primer mix, a second PCR ran for roughly 6 to 12 cycles. MiXCR was run by TCRdb on the 5' RACE reads, yielding one entry per CDR3 protein. The table lists about 830,000 distinct CDR3 sequences, 58% of them singletons. Trimming took off 2 bases at V and 13 bases at J, with 20 bases between the two ends. Germline V CDR1 and CDR2: SNHLY, FYNNEI. The CDR3 totals 14 residues. Concerning this clonotype: The target antigen is unknown.

Healthy Caucasians from Russia aged roughly 6 to 95 served as donors. Every sample yielded at least 7 million isolated PBMCs. What was sequenced was blood. The chain joins TRBV2 to TRBJ2-5; possible D gene TRBD2, 6 bases. The source of this sequence is a man aged 25-45 years in good health. CDR3 sequence reads: CASSESLRLDLWYF. CDR3 DNA sequence: TGTGCCAGCAGTGAAAGCCTAAGACTAGACTTGTGGTACTTC.